This TCR beta chain was obtained from a study of blood T cell repertoires in COVID-19. Study details: Researchers got acute and convalescent COVID-19 samples from the United States, Italy and Spain.

Looked up from germline, CDR1 is LGHDT and CDR2 is YNNKEL (reference sequence). This CDR3 region has 14 residues. Trimming took off 1 base at V and 2 bases at J, with 9 bases between the two ends. Clones were read by immunoSEQ multiplex PCR, and TCRdb kept only the in-frame ones, dropping some. In the table there are about 380,000 clones, 85% of which are singletons. What was sequenced was peripheral blood. The TCR originated in a woman aged 18-29 years with acute or convalescent COVID-19. The chain has TRBV3-1 (or the pseudogene TRBV3-2) and TRBJ2-7; D possibly corresponds to TRBD1 (5 bases). This chain's CDR3 is CASSQALGAYEQYF. The DNA for the CDR3 is TGTGCCAGCAGCCAAGCTCTAGGGGCCTACGAGCAGTACTTC.